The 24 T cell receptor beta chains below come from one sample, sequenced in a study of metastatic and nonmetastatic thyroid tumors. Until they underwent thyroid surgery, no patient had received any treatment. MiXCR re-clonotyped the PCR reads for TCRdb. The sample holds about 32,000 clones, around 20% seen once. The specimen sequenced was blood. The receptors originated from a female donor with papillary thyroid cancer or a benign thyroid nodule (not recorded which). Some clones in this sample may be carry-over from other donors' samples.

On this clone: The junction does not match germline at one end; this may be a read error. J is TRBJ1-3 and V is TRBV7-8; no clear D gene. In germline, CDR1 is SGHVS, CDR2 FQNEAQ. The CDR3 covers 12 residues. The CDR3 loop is CTSSLDGNTIYF. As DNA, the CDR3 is TGTACCAGCAGCTTAGACGGAAACACCATATATTTT.

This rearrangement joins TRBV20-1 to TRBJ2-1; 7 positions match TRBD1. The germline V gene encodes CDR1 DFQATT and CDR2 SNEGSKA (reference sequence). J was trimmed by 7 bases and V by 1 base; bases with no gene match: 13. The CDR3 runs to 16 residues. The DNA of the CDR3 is TGCAGTGCTAGAGCCTTTGTACAGGGGCTTTTGAATGAGCAGTTCTTC. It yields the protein CSARAFVQGLLNEQFF.

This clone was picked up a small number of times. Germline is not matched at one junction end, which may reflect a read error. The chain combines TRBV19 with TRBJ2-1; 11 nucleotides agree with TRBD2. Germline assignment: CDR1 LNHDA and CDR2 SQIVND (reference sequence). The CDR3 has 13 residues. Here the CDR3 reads CASSFGTSGEQLF. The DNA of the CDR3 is TGTGCCAGTAGTTTCGGGACTAGCGGTGAGCAGTTATTC.

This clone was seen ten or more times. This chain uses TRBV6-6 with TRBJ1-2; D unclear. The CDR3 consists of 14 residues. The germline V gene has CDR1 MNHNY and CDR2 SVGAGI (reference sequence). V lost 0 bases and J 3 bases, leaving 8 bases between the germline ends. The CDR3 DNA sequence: TGTGCCAGCAGTTACTCTCAGGAACACTATGGCTACACCTTC. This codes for CASSYSQEHYGYTF.

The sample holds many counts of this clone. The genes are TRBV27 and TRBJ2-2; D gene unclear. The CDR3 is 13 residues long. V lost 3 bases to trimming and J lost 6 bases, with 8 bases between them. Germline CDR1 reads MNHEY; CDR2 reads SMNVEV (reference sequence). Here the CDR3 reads CASSFGFPGELFF. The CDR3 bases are TGTGCCAGCAGTTTCGGTTTTCCCGGGGAGCTGTTTTTT.

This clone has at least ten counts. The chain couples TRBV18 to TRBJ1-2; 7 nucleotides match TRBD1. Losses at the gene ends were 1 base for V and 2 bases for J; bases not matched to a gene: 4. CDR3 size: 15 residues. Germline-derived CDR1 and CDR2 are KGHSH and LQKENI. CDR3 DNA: TGTGCCAGCTCACCACAAGGACAGGCAAACTATGGCTACACCTTC. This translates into CASSPQGQANYGYTF.

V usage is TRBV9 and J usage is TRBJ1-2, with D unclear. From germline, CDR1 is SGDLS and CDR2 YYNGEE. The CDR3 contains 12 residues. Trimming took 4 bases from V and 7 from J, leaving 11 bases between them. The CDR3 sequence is CASSHGRSGYTF. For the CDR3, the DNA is TGTGCCAGCAGCCACGGACGGAGTGGCTACACCTTC.

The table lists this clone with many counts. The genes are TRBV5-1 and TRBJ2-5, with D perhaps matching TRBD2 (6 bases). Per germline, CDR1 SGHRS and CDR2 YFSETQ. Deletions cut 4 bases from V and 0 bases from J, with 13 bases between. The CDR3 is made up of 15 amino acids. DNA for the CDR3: TGCGCCAGCAGCCTGGCGGGACTCGACCAAGAGACCCAGTACTTC. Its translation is CASSLAGLDQETQYF.

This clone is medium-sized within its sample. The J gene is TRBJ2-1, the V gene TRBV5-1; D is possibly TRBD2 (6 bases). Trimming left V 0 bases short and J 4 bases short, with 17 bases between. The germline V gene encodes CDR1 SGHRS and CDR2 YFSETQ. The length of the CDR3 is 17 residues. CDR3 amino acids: CASSLGVGGITYNEQFF. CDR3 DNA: TGCGCCAGCAGCTTGGGGGTTGGGGGGATTACGTACAATGAGCAGTTCTTC.

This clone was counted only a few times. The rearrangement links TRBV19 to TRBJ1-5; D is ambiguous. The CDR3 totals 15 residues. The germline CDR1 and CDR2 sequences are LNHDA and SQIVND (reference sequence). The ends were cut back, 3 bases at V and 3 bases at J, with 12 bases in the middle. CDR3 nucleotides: TGTGCCAGTAGTATTCTGGGCCCCTTCAATCAGCCCCAGCATTTT. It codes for CASSILGPFNQPQHF. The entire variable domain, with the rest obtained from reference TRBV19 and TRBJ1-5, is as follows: DGGITQSPKYLFRKEGQNVTLSCEQNLNHDAMYWYRQDPGQGLRLIYYSQIVNDFQKGDIAEGYSVSREKKESFPLTVTSAQKNPTAFYLCASSILGPFNQPQHFGDGTRLSIL.

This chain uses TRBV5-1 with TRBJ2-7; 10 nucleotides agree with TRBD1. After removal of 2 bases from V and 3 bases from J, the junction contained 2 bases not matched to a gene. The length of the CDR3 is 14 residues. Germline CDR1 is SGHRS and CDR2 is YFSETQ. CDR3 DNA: TGCGCCAGCAGCTTATGGACAGGGGGCTACGAGCAGTACTTC. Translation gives CASSLWTGGYEQYF.

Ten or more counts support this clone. Here the CDR3 DNA reads TGTGCCAGTTTTGGAGGGGGGGCCGCCGAGACCCAGTACTTC. It codes for CASFGGGAAETQYF. The genes are TRBV6-1 and TRBJ2-5; D may be TRBD2 (7 bases). CDR1 MNHNS and CDR2 SASEGT come from the germline V gene. The CDR3 covers 14 residues. V lost 9 bases and J lost 5, with 19 bases in between.

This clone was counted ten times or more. CDR3 DNA: TGCAGCGTTGGTGGAAAATATGGCTACACCTTC. Its translation: CSVGGKYGYTF. The chain combines TRBV29-1 with TRBJ1-2, with D unresolved. CDR3 length equals 11 residues. V dropped 4 bases and J dropped 5 bases, with 8 bases sitting between them. The germline V gene encodes CDR1 SQVTM and CDR2 ANQGSEA.

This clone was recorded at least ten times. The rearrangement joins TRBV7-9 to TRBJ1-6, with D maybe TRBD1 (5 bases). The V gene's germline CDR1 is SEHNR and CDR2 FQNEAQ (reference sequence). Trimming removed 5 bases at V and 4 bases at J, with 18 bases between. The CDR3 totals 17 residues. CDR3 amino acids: CASSPSSGGYYNSPLHF. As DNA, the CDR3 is TGTGCCAGCAGCCCGAGTTCGGGGGGTTATTATAATTCACCCCTCCACTTT.

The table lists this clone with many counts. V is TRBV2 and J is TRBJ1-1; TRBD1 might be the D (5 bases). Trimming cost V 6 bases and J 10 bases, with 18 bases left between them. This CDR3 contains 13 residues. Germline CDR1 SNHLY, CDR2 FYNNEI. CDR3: CASRGDSQGRAFF. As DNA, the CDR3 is TGTGCCAGCAGGGGGGACTCCCAGGGACGAGCTTTCTTT. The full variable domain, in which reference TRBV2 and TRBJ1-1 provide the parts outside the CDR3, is EPEVTQTPSHQVTQMGQEVILRCVPISNHLYFYWYRQILGQKVEFLVSFYNNEISEKSEIFDDQFSVERPDGSNFTLKIRSTKLEDSAMYFCASRGDSQGRAFFGQGTRLTVV.

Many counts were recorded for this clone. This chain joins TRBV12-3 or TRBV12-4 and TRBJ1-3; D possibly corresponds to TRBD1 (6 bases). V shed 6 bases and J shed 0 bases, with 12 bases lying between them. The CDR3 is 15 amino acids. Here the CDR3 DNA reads TGTGCCAGCAGCGCAGGGGAGTACTCTGGAAACACCATATATTTT. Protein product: CASSAGEYSGNTIYF.

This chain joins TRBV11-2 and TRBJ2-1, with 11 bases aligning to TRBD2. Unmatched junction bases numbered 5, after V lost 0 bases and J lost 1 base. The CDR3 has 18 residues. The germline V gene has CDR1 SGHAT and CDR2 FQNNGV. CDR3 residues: CASSLELAGEGSYNEQFF. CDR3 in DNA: TGTGCCAGCAGCTTAGAACTAGCGGGGGAGGGGTCCTACAATGAGCAGTTCTTC.

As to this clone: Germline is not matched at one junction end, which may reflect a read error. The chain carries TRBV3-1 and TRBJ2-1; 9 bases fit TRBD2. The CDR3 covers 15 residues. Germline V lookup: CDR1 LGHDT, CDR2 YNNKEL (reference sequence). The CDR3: CASSQVAGGCNGQFF. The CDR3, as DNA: TGTGCCAGCAGCCAAGTGGCGGGGGGGTGCAATGGGCAGTTCTTC.

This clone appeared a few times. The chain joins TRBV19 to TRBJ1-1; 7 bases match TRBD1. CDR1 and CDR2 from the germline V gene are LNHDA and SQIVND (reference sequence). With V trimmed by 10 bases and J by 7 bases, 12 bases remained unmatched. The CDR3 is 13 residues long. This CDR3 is CATAERDRLEAFF. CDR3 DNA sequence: TGTGCCACCGCCGAACGGGACAGACTTGAAGCTTTCTTT.

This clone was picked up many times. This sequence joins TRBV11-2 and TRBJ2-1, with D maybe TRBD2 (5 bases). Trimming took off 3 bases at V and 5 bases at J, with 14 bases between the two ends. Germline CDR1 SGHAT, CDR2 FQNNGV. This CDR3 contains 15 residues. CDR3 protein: CASSFGSSRHNEQFF. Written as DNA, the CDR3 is TGTGCCAGCAGCTTCGGGTCTAGCAGGCACAATGAGCAGTTCTTC.

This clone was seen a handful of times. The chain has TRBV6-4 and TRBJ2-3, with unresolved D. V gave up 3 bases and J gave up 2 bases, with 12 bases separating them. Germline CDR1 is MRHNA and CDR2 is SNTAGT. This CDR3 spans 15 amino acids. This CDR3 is CASSEVGNPTDTQYF. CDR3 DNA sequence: TGTGCCAGCAGTGAGGTCGGCAACCCCACAGATACGCAGTATTTT.

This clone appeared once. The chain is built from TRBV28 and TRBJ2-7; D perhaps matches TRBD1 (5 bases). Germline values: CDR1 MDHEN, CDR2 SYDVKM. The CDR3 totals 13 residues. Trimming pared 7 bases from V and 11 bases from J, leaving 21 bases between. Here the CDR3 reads CASNAGYSSDKYF. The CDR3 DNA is TGTGCCAGCAATGCAGGGTATTCTTCCGACAAGTACTTC.

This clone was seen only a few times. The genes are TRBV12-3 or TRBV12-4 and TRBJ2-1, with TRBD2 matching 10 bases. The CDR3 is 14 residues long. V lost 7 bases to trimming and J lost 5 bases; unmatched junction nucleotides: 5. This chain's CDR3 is CASITSGIHNEQFF. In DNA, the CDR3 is TGTGCCAGCATTACTAGCGGGATCCACAATGAGCAGTTCTTC.

The CDR3, as DNA: TGTGCCAGCAGCATCGGGATGGTGGGACAAGAGACCCAGTACTTC. It translates to CASSIGMVGQETQYF. The V call is TRBV6-1, the J call TRBJ2-5; tentative D call: TRBD2 (5 bases). The CDR3 has 15 residues. Trimming pared 6 bases from V and 2 bases from J, leaving 16 bases between. The V gene's germline CDR1 is MNHNS and CDR2 SASEGT.